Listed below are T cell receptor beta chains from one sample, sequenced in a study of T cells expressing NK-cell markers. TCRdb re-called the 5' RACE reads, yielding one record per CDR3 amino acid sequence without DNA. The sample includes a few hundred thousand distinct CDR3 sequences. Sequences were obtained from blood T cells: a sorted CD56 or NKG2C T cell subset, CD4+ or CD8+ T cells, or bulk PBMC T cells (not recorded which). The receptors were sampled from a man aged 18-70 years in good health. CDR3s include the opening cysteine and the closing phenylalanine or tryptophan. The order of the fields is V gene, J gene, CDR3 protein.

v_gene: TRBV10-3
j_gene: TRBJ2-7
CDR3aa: CAISEGTGGGYEQYF

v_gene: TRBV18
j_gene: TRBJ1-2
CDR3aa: CASSPGQGIYGYTF

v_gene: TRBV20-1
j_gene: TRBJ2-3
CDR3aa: CSARYRGRDTQYF

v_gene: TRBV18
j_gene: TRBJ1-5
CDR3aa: CASSPDGDVLQPQHF

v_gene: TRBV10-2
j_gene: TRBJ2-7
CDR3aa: CASSEARRSYEQYF

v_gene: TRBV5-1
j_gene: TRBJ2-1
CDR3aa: CASSLEFGVVANEQFF

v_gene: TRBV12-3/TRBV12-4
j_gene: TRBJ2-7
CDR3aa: CASSFRPSEGYEQYF

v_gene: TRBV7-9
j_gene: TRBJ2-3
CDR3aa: CASSLWASTDTQYF

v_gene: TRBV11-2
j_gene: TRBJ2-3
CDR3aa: CASSLSTSGGNTQYF

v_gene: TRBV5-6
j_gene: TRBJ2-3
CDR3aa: CASSPRGRAQYF

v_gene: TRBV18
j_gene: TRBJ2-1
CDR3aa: CASSPVRSRTSGGATYNEQFF

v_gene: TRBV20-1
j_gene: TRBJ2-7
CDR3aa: CSARDHGTGVSEQYF

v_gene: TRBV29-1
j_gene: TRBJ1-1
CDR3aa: CSVKPSVPEAFF

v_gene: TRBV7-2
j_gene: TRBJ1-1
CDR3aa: CASSSSRRLSPNTEAFF

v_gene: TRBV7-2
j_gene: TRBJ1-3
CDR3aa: CASSLNQENTIYF

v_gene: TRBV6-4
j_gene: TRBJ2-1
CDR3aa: CASSERGGFYNEQFF

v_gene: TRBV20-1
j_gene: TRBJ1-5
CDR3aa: CSASTGGGRMGNQPQHF

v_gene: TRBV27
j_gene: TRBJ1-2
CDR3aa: CASSPRGYYYGYTF

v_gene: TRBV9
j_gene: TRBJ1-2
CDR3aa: CASSVGYRERGDGYTF

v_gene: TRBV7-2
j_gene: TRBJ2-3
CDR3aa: CASSLGASGGGNTQYF

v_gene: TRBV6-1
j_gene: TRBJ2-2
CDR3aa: CASSETEAGELFF

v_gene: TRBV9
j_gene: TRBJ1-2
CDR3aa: CASSPDNRKNRDGYTF

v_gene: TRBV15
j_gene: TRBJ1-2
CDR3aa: CATSRVGGAIFYGYTF

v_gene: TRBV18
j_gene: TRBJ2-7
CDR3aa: CASSPRTSNLEQYF

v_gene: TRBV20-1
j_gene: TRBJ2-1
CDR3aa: CSAGPGGAWNEQFF

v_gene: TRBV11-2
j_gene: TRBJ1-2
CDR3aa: CASSLDLGRGRGGYTF

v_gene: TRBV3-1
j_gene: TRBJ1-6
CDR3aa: CASSQEGQAGNSPLHF

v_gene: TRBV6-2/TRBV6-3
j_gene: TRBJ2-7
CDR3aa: CASSYYYPYEQYF

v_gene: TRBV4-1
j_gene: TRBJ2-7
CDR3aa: CASSQVQGPGEQYF

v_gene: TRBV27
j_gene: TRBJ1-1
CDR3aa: CASSLSRGGLTEAFF

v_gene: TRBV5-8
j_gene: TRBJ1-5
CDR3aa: CASSPYGKQPQHF

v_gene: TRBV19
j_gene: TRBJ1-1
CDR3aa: CATADRAGHTEAFF

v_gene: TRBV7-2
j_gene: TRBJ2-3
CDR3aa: CASSNRGGPLGDTQYF

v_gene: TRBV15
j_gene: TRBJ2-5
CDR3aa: CATSRDLSSVETQYF

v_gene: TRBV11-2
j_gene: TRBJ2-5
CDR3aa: CASTATSGGRGETQYF

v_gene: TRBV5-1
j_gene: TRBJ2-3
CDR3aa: CASTPGGTSSYTQYF